The 7 T cell receptor beta chains in this list originate from one sample, sequenced in a study of blood T cell repertoires in COVID-19 (dated by TCRdb to the early 2020s). Preparation of the library involved the immunoSEQ multiplex PCR assay. The table comes from immuneACCESS by way of TCRdb, which keeps in-frame sequences with V and J called. Part of the clones is missing from these tables; in studies checked, under half for an unresolved V gene and the rest for unknown reasons. The sample yields tens of thousands of clones; 84% were counted once. Clones ranked in the top ten supply about 12% of the sample. The sample comprised peripheral blood. These receptors all come from a human donor in a cohort sampled during active COVID-19.

CDR3 sequence (DNA): TGCAGCGTTGATAGGGGGAACGAGCAGTACTTC. Translating gives CSVDRGNEQYF. The chain links TRBV29-1 to TRBJ2-7, with TRBD1 as a possible D gene (6 bases). Germline CDR1 reads SQVTM; CDR2 reads ANQGSEA. The CDR3 spans 11 residues. Between the trimmed V and J ends, which lost 3 bases and 5 bases, there was a span of 8 bases.

The rearrangement links TRBV2 to TRBJ2-5; D is uncertain. Germline V gene data show CDR1 as SNHLY and CDR2 as FYNNEI. Trimming removed 8 bases at V and 5 bases at J, with 12 bases between. CDR3 length: 12 amino acids. The CDR3 sequence: CASREVQETQYF. In nucleotides, the CDR3 is TGTGCCAGCCGAGAAGTGCAGGAGACCCAGTACTTC.

V is TRBV29-1 and J is TRBJ1-6; weak D call: TRBD1 (6 bases). Germline lookup yields CDR1 SQVTM and CDR2 ANQGSEA. The CDR3 contains 14 residues. V was shortened by 7 bases and J by 10 bases, with 20 bases between the two germline ends. The chain's CDR3 is CSARSPGVGSPLHF. CDR3 coding DNA: TGCAGCGCTCGATCACCAGGGGTAGGATCACCCCTCCACTTT. Full variable domain (outside the CDR3, taken from reference TRBV29-1 and TRBJ1-6): SAVISQKPSRDICQRGTSLTIQCQVDSQVTMMFWYRQQPGQSLTLIATANQGSEATYESGFVIDKFPISRPNLTFSTLTVSNMSPEDSSIYLCSARSPGVGSPLHFGNGTRLTVT.

J is TRBJ1-5 and V is TRBV6-5; D may be TRBD1 (5 bases). Germline values: CDR1 MNHEY, CDR2 SVGAGI. Trimming removed 10 bases from V and 0 bases from J, with 16 bases in between. CDR3 size: 15 residues. The CDR3 loop is CATAPETVSNQPQHF. The CDR3 region has the DNA TGTGCCACGGCCCCCGAGACAGTTAGCAATCAGCCCCAGCATTTT.

This clone was seen only once. The chain uses TRBV2 and TRBJ1-5; D is unresolved. Germline V CDR1 and CDR2: SNHLY, FYNNEI. The V end lost 3 bases, the J end lost 3 bases, and 9 bases lay between the germline ends. The CDR3 consists of 14 residues. The CDR3 DNA sequence: TGTGCCAGCAGTGAGTCGGGATTCAATCAGCCCCAGCATTTT. Protein: CASSESGFNQPQHF.

J is TRBJ1-1 and V is TRBV3-1 (or the pseudogene TRBV3-2); D uncertain. Germline V gives CDR1 LGHDT, CDR2 YNNKEL (reference sequence). The V and J ends lost 2 bases and 6 bases respectively, with 10 bases between them. This CDR3 has 13 amino acids. CDR3 protein: CASSQTVPSEAFF. The CDR3 nucleotides are TGTGCCAGCAGCCAAACGGTCCCATCTGAAGCTTTCTTT.

The V call is TRBV6-1, the J call TRBJ2-4, with D possibly TRBD2 on 8 matching bases. Trimming left V 0 bases short and J 4 bases short, with 25 bases between. From germline, CDR1 is MNHNS and CDR2 SASEGT. The CDR3 covers 20 residues. DNA for the CDR3: TGTGCCAGCAGTGAAGCGCTGGGACAGATCACTCCTAGCGGGAAAAACATTCAGTACTTC. This sequence encodes CASSEALGQITPSGKNIQYF.